This T cell receptor (beta chain) originates from a study of CD8 T cells in Susac syndrome. The RNA input was about 0.45 to 1 ug, and it was reverse transcribed with random hexamers. TCRdb reprocessed the immunoSEQ multiplex PCR reads via MiXCR and lists one record per CDR3 protein. The sample records around 200,000 distinct CDR3 sequences, over 85% being singletons. The count of this clonotype is one. The ends were cut back, 1 base at V and 4 bases at J, with 16 bases in the middle. There are 15 residues in the CDR3. The germline CDR1 and CDR2 sequences are SQVTM and ANQGSEA. V is TRBV29-1 and J is TRBJ1-2; the D gene is possibly TRBD1 (5 bases). Sample: CD4+ T cells from PBMCs. The clonotype originates from a human donor in good health. This CDR3 is CSVEGAGTGTYGYTF. In nucleotides, the CDR3 is TGCAGCGTTGAAGGGGCAGGGACGGGTACCTATGGCTACACCTTC.